Shown below are 13 T cell receptor beta chains from a single sample sequenced in a study of Ad26.COV2.S vaccination and SARS-CoV-2 variants. Treatment indicated: roughly 20 received Ad26.COV2.S at low or high dose, single or two shots; a few received placebo; per-sample allocation not given. Each sample was drawn 63 days after the first injection (of vaccine or placebo). Sequencing used immunoSEQ multiplex PCR; TCRdb keeps in-frame clones, though not all of them. The sample consists of some 270,000 clones, approximately 90% of them appearing once. The sample was peripheral blood, taken in a trial of Ad26.COV2.S vaccine versus placebo. Receptors were obtained from a person between 18 and 65 years old who received the Ad26.COV2.S COVID-19 vaccine or a placebo.

The chain links TRBV5-6 to TRBJ2-1; D might be TRBD1 (5 bases). Germline lookup yields CDR1 SGHDT and CDR2 YYEEEE. Trimming stripped 4 bases from V and 0 bases from J, with 14 bases between. The CDR3 spans 16 residues. The CDR3 is CASSPSDRFSYNEQFF. In nucleotides, the CDR3 is TGTGCCAGCAGCCCCTCTGACAGATTCTCCTACAATGAGCAGTTCTTC.

The rearrangement joins TRBV2 to TRBJ2-7; maybe TRBD1 (5 bases). Trimming removed 3 bases from V and 4 bases from J, with 10 bases in between. The CDR3 has 13 amino acids. Germline CDR1 reads SNHLY; CDR2 reads FYNNEI. CDR3 DNA: TGTGCCAGCAGTGAGCGACAGTTTTACGAGCAGTACTTC. This gives the protein CASSERQFYEQYF.

This clone was counted between two and nine times. The CDR3 spells CASSYSSGGFADTQYF. Written as DNA, the CDR3 is TGTGCCAGCAGTTACTCGTCAGGGGGCTTCGCAGATACGCAGTATTTT. This chain links TRBV6-5 with TRBJ2-3; 8 bases align to TRBD1. Germline values: CDR1 MNHEY, CDR2 SVGAGI. With 0 bases clipped from V and 4 bases from J, the junction kept 6 bases outside the gene matches. The CDR3 has 16 residues.

The gene calls are TRBV6-6 and TRBJ1-1; 11 nucleotides line up with TRBD1. This CDR3 has 17 amino acids. With 5 bases clipped from V and 5 bases from J, the junction kept 13 bases outside the gene matches. Germline loops: CDR1 MNHNY, CDR2 SVGAGI (reference sequence). The CDR3 sequence: CASSPIPGQGVRTEAFF. In DNA form, the CDR3 reads TGTGCCAGCAGTCCCATTCCGGGACAGGGGGTCAGGACTGAAGCTTTCTTT.

The chain recombines TRBV7-2 with TRBJ2-5; D possibly corresponds to TRBD2 (7 bases). Germline lookup yields CDR1 SGHTA and CDR2 FQGNSA. V dropped 0 bases and J dropped 8 bases, with 13 bases sitting between them. The CDR3 runs to 14 residues. CDR3 in DNA: TGTGCCAGCAGCTTAGCGGGGGGGCCGTATACCCAGTACTTC. This translates into CASSLAGGPYTQYF.

The rearrangement uses TRBV6-4 and TRBJ1-5; TRBD1 is a possible D gene (5 bases). Trimming left V 3 bases short and J 2 bases short, with 8 bases between. Germline values: CDR1 MRHNA, CDR2 SNTAGT. The CDR3 extends over 14 amino acids. CDR3: CASSEGDGNQPQHF. Written as DNA, the CDR3 is TGTGCCAGCAGTGAAGGGGATGGCAATCAGCCCCAGCATTTT.

The rearrangement links TRBV11-3 to TRBJ2-5; D is perhaps TRBD1 (7 bases). The germline gives CDR1 SGHNT, CDR2 YENEEA. V was clipped by 5 bases and J by 1 base, with 17 bases between them. CDR3 length equals 16 residues. DNA of the CDR3: TGTGCCAGCAGCCCCGGGGGACAGATGTTCCAAGAGACCCAGTACTTC. Translation gives CASSPGGQMFQETQYF.

The chain has TRBV9 and TRBJ2-7, with a possible D match to TRBD1 (6 bases). The germline V gene encodes CDR1 SGDLS and CDR2 YYNGEE. V was trimmed by 4 bases and J by 3 bases, leaving 26 bases between them. This CDR3 region has 18 residues. CDR3 amino acids: CASSPRPGHPTGNYEQYF. In DNA form, the CDR3 reads TGTGCCAGCAGCCCACGACCGGGACACCCTACTGGTAACTACGAGCAGTACTTC.

The V and J genes are TRBV7-6 and TRBJ2-7; TRBD2 matches 9 bases. The junction had 4 bases not matched to a gene; V was cut back by 1 base and J by 6 bases. This CDR3 has 14 amino acids. Looked up from germline, CDR1 is SGHVS and CDR2 is FNYEAQ. CDR3 sequence reads: CASSLGGSGGEQYF. The CDR3 DNA follows: TGTGCCAGCAGCTTAGGTGGTAGCGGGGGCGAGCAGTACTTC.

In this sample, this clone turned up once. The rearrangement uses TRBV18 and TRBJ1-4; D may be TRBD1 (6 bases). This CDR3 contains 15 residues. Germline V gene data show CDR1 as KGHSH and CDR2 as LQKENI. The V gene lost 4 bases and the J gene lost 5 bases, with 14 bases spanning the gap. The chain's CDR3 is CASSRSQGGNEKLFF. The CDR3 DNA reads TGTGCCAGCTCACGCTCACAGGGCGGGAATGAAAAACTGTTTTTT.

V usage is TRBV29-1 and J usage is TRBJ2-1, with TRBD2 matching over 12 bases. Germline CDR1 is SQVTM and CDR2 is ANQGSEA. This CDR3 has 15 residues. V gave up 4 bases and J gave up 5 bases; unmatched junction bases: 6. The CDR3 DNA sequence: TGCAGCGTTGGTAGACTAGCGGGAGCTGACAATGAGCAGTTCTTC. Its protein product is CSVGRLAGADNEQFF.

V usage is TRBV4-1 and J usage is TRBJ1-2; no clear D gene. CDR1 MGHRA and CDR2 YSYEKL come from the germline V gene. The V gene lost 3 bases and the J gene lost 5 bases, with 16 bases spanning the gap. The CDR3 runs 15 residues. The CDR3 protein is CASSQPTTGRYGYTF. CDR3 sequence (DNA): TGCGCCAGCAGCCAGCCCACGACGGGGAGGTATGGCTACACCTTC.

The chain recombines TRBV3-1 (or the pseudogene TRBV3-2) with TRBJ2-1; 10 positions agree with TRBD2. The germline V gene has CDR1 LGHDT and CDR2 YNNKEL (reference sequence). The CDR3 runs to 15 residues. V lost 6 bases to trimming and J lost 2 bases; unmatched junction nucleotides: 4. The CDR3 sequence is CASSSTSGPYNEQFF. In DNA form, the CDR3 reads TGTGCCAGCAGTTCGACTAGCGGGCCCTACAATGAGCAGTTCTTC.